The 24 T cell receptor beta chains presented below share a single source sample, sequenced in a study of T-cell reconstitution after alpha-beta-depleted transplantation in children. Using unique molecular identifiers, the investigators prepared the TCRbeta library. TCRdb redid the calling of the PCR reads with MiXCR, one entry per CDR3 protein. Here the sample spans roughly 280,000 distinct CDR3 sequences, roughly 11% being singletons. The source material was peripheral blood, sampled 180 days after TCRalphabeta/CD19-depleted stem cell transplant. Receptor source: a male patient under 10 years old who had a stem cell transplant for chronic granulomatous disease, so the T cells may come from the graft donor.

The sample holds many counts of this clonotype. The V gene is TRBV12-3 or TRBV12-4, the J gene TRBJ2-1; possibly TRBD2 for D (6 bases). V was cut by 4 bases and J by 2 bases, with 18 bases left in between. CDR3 length: 17 amino acids. The DNA for the CDR3 is TGTGCCAGCAGTTCCACTAGCACCTTCGGCACCTACAATGAGCAGTTCTTC. Protein sequence: CASSSTSTFGTYNEQFF.

The rearrangement links TRBV3-1 to TRBJ2-1, with 10 bases matching TRBD2. This CDR3 has 17 amino acids. Germline trimming cut 4 bases from V and 7 bases from J; bases unmatched to any gene: 13. Germline CDR1 reads LGHDT; CDR2 reads YNNKEL (reference sequence). The chain's CDR3 is CASSPPEGLAGVNEQFF. The CDR3 bases are TGTGCCAGCAGCCCTCCAGAAGGGCTAGCGGGGGTTAATGAGCAGTTCTTC.

This clonotype was counted at least ten times. The chain has TRBV5-1 and TRBJ2-7; 7 nucleotides align to TRBD1. Per the germline V gene, CDR1 is SGHRS and CDR2 is YFSETQ. The CDR3 is 14 amino acids. Germline trimming cut 9 bases from V and 6 bases from J; bases unmatched to any gene: 15. CDR3 region: CATHNRGVSGEQYF. The CDR3 coding sequence is TGCGCCACCCATAACAGGGGAGTCTCGGGCGAGCAGTACTTC.

This clonotype was counted a few times. The chain couples TRBV11-3 to TRBJ2-1; D remains unclear. Germline V gene lookup returns CDR1 SGHNT and CDR2 YENEEA. The V gene lost 1 base and the J gene lost 7 bases, with 8 bases spanning the gap. The CDR3 consists of 13 residues. The CDR3 nucleotides read TGTGCCAGCAGCTTAGCCGTGGGGAATGAGCAGTTCTTC. It translates to CASSLAVGNEQFF.

Many counts were recorded for this clonotype. This chain uses TRBV18 with TRBJ2-7; a possible D gene is TRBD2 (5 bases). CDR3 size: 16 residues. V lost 2 bases to trimming and J lost 1 base, with 15 bases between them. Germline V gene sequence: CDR1 KGHSH, CDR2 LQKENI. This CDR3 is CASSPGLWGASYEQYF. CDR3 DNA sequence: TGTGCCAGCTCACCAGGGTTATGGGGAGCATCCTACGAGCAGTACTTC.

This clonotype showed up just a few times. This chain links TRBV7-9 with TRBJ2-7; D may be TRBD1 (6 bases). Trimming took off 5 bases at V and 3 bases at J, with 14 bases between the two ends. The CDR3 is made up of 14 amino acids. Germline CDR1 and CDR2: SEHNR and FQNEAQ (reference sequence). CDR3 nucleotides: TGTGCCAGCAGCACTGACAGGCGCCACTACGAGCAGTACTTC. Amino acid sequence: CASSTDRRHYEQYF. Variable domain in full (rest from reference TRBV7-9 and TRBJ2-7): DTGVSQNPRHKITKRGQNVTFRCDPISEHNRLYWYRQTLGQGPEFLTYFQNEAQLEKSRLLSDRFSAERPKGSFSTLEIQRTEQGDSAMYLCASSTDRRHYEQYFGPGTRLTVT.

Comment on this clonotype: A much larger clone lies one base from this, so it may be a read error. This sequence joins TRBV5-6 and TRBJ2-3; 8 nucleotides match TRBD2. The CDR3 spans 16 residues. CDR1 and CDR2 from the germline V gene are SGHDT and YYEEEE. V was clipped by 4 bases and J by 4 bases; unmatched bases: 11. As DNA, the CDR3 is TGTGCCAGCAGCCCATTAAGGCTAGCGGGTTCAGATACGCAGTATTTT. Translating it yields CASSPLRLAGSDTQYF.

This clonotype was detected many times. The V and J genes are TRBV27 and TRBJ2-2; D possibly corresponds to TRBD1 (5 bases). The length of the CDR3 is 17 residues. Germline loops: CDR1 MNHEY, CDR2 SMNVEV (reference sequence). The V gene lost 6 bases and the J gene lost 4 bases, with 21 bases spanning the gap. As DNA, the CDR3 is TGTGCCAGCAGCCACGGGCCCCCCACAGGAGCCACCGGGGAGCTGTTTTTT. Translated: CASSHGPPTGATGELFF.

This clonotype appeared many times. This chain links TRBV6-4 with TRBJ2-3; a possible D gene is TRBD1 (5 bases). Germline lookup yields CDR1 MRHNA and CDR2 SNTAGT. Trimming took off 0 bases at V and 5 bases at J, with 12 bases between the two ends. The CDR3 covers 15 residues. CDR3 residues: CASSDSARQGDTQYF. The CDR3 region has the DNA TGTGCCAGCAGTGACTCGGCCCGGCAGGGAGATACGCAGTATTTT.

This clonotype came up many times. V is TRBV5-6 and J is TRBJ2-1, with 9 bases fitting TRBD1. Germline lookup yields CDR1 SGHDT and CDR2 YYEEEE. This CDR3 has 13 residues. The V and J ends lost 6 bases and 5 bases, in that order; junction bases with no gene match: 3. This CDR3 is CASTWTGDNEQFF. CDR3 in DNA: TGTGCCAGCACGTGGACAGGGGACAATGAGCAGTTCTTC.

This clonotype appeared many times. The V call is TRBV7-9, the J call TRBJ2-7; the match to TRBD2 covers 12 bases. There are 13 residues in the CDR3. Germline CDR1 is SEHNR and CDR2 is FQNEAQ (reference sequence). The J segment lost 6 bases and the V segment lost 8 bases, leaving 5 bases of the junction unmatched. CDR3 DNA: TGTGCCAGCGAGACTAGCGGGAGTGGCGAGCAGTACTTC. Translating it yields CASETSGSGEQYF.

This clonotype appeared many times. The chain carries TRBV29-1 and TRBJ2-5; the D gene is possibly TRBD2 (7 bases). Germline assignment: CDR1 SQVTM and CDR2 ANQGSEA. V lost 6 bases and J 4 bases, leaving 18 bases between the germline ends. This CDR3 is built from 14 residues. DNA for the CDR3: TGCAGCGTCCCGAGGGGGGGGGCAGGAGAGACCCAGTACTTC. It codes for CSVPRGGAGETQYF.

This clonotype was found once. A much bigger clone sits one base away, suggesting this may be a read error. The rearrangement links TRBV28 to TRBJ1-2; D possibly corresponds to TRBD1 (6 bases). The CDR3 has 15 amino acids. Per the germline V gene, CDR1 is MDHEN and CDR2 is SYDVKM. The CDR3: CSSSTPGGGLYGYTF. The CDR3, as DNA: TGTTCCAGCTCGACCCCGGGCGGGGGGCTCTATGGCTACACCTTC.

This clonotype was counted at least ten times. The gene calls are TRBV20-1 and TRBJ2-2, with 15 positions matching TRBD2. The CDR3 spans 19 residues. V lost 0 bases and J lost 4; bases outside the gene matches: 9. CDR1 and CDR2 from the germline V gene are DFQATT and SNEGSKA (reference sequence). CDR3 region: CSARDKGTSGRSGTGELFF. DNA for the CDR3: TGCAGTGCTAGAGATAAAGGGACTAGCGGGAGGAGTGGCACCGGGGAGCTGTTTTTT.

This clonotype was counted ten times or more. This rearrangement joins TRBV12-3 or TRBV12-4 to TRBJ2-2, with no clear D. V gave up 5 bases and J gave up 0 bases, with 16 bases separating them. The CDR3 is made up of 17 amino acids. CDR3 sequence: CASSHESWDANTGELFF. The CDR3 nucleotides are TGTGCCAGCAGTCATGAAAGTTGGGATGCGAACACCGGGGAGCTGTTTTTT.

This clonotype was detected a few times. The chain links TRBV14 to TRBJ2-4; TRBD1 might be the D (5 bases). The germline gives CDR1 SGHDN, CDR2 FVKESK. The CDR3 runs 15 residues. V lost 1 base and J 6 bases, leaving 13 bases between the germline ends. The CDR3 region has the DNA TGTGCCAGCAGCCAAGGACAGTATGGTGGAAACATTCAGTACTTC. Translation: CASSQGQYGGNIQYF.

This clonotype was counted many times. The rearrangement joins TRBV5-1 to TRBJ2-7, with 10 bases fitting TRBD1. The CDR3 runs 15 residues. Germline V gene sequence: CDR1 SGHRS, CDR2 YFSETQ. V lost 3 bases and J lost 2; bases outside the gene matches: 5. The DNA of the CDR3 is TGCGCCAGCAGCTCCCGGACAGGGGGGACCTACGAGCAGTACTTC. It encodes CASSSRTGGTYEQYF.

This clonotype was detected many times. The chain recombines TRBV29-1 with TRBJ2-2, with 7 bases aligning to TRBD1. Germline values: CDR1 SQVTM, CDR2 ANQGSEA. The CDR3 has 13 residues. Trimming cost V 6 bases and J 1 base; bases outside gene matches: 2. CDR3 region: CSVRQGNTGELFF. The CDR3 DNA follows: TGCAGCGTCCGACAGGGGAACACCGGGGAGCTGTTTTTT.

Ten or more counts support this clonotype. The chain couples TRBV2 to TRBJ2-1, with D uncertain. The germline gives CDR1 SNHLY, CDR2 FYNNEI. V was cut by 4 bases and J by 7 bases, with 2 bases left in between. The CDR3 has 10 residues. Here the CDR3 DNA reads TGTGCCAGCAGTGTTAATGAGCAGTTCTTC. It encodes CASSVNEQFF.

This clonotype was seen at least ten times. CDR3 amino acids: CASSIATGGLSYEQYF. The CDR3 DNA sequence: TGTGCCAGTAGTATAGCGACAGGGGGCCTCTCCTACGAGCAGTACTTC. The chain uses TRBV19 and TRBJ2-7, with TRBD1 matching over 10 bases. From germline, CDR1 is LNHDA and CDR2 SQIVND (reference sequence). The CDR3 runs to 16 residues. Unmatched junction bases numbered 3, after V lost 1 base and J lost 0 bases.

At least ten counts were recorded for this clonotype. This chain uses TRBV12-3 or TRBV12-4 with TRBJ2-2; 9 bases agree with TRBD1. Trimming at V came to 6 bases and at J to 4 bases, leaving 9 bases not matched to a gene. This CDR3 comprises 16 residues. The CDR3 spells CASSLPGQGPTGELFF. In DNA form, the CDR3 reads TGTGCCAGCAGCCTTCCGGGACAGGGCCCCACCGGGGAGCTGTTTTTT.

For this clonotype: One base away lies a much larger clone, so this may be a sequencing read error. This rearrangement joins TRBV9 to TRBJ2-7; D is perhaps TRBD1 (6 bases). This CDR3 has 13 amino acids. In germline, CDR1 is SGDLS, CDR2 YYNGEE. CDR3 coding DNA: TGTTCCAGCAGCCTCTACAGGGAAGGCGAGCAGTACTTC. Translated, it gives CSSSLYREGEQYF.

This clonotype was counted many times. The chain has TRBV7-3 and TRBJ2-4; maybe TRBD2 (6 bases). This CDR3 comprises 14 residues. Deletions cut 4 bases from V and 7 bases from J, with 14 bases between. Germline lookup yields CDR1 SGHTA and CDR2 FQGTGA. In DNA, the CDR3 is TGTGCCAGCAGCTCCGGAACCGGAGGGAACATTCAGTACTTC. Its translation is CASSSGTGGNIQYF.

This clonotype has a handful of counts. CDR3 residues: CASSIGGGSISEQYF. The CDR3 DNA is TGTGCCAGTAGTATCGGGGGTGGTTCTATCAGCGAGCAGTACTTC. The chain has TRBV19 and TRBJ2-7, with D perhaps TRBD2 (6 bases). Trimming removed 3 bases from V and 6 bases from J, with 18 bases in between. Germline assignment: CDR1 LNHDA and CDR2 SQIVND (reference sequence). CDR3 length equals 15 residues.